Listed below are T cell receptor beta chains from one sample, sequenced in a study of control samples from healthy donors and cancer patients. Clones were read by immunoSEQ multiplex PCR, and TCRdb kept only the in-frame ones, dropping some. This table has about 95,000 clones, over 80% appearing once. The sample comprised blood. The origin of the receptors is a man aged 30 to 45 in good health. Both conserved end residues are part of each CDR3. The D gene is left open where the match is weak. Clone size is stated in some rows and not others, as once, few, many or a class when expanded.

TRBV19	TRBJ1-4	NA	TRBD1	TGTGCCAGTAACCCCCCCGGACAGGGGGCGGTCAGAAAACTGTTTTTT	CASNPPGQGAVRKLFF
TRBV19	TRBJ1-5	NA	NA	TGTGCCAGTAGTATAGTGGCGGAATCGAATCAGCCCCAGCATTTT	CASSIVAESNQPQHF
TRBV6-6	TRBJ1-1	NA	NA	TGTGCCAGCAGTTTCGGGTCGGGGAACACTGAAGCTTTCTTT	CASSFGSGNTEAFF
TRBV19	TRBJ2-7	once	TRBD2	TGTGCCAGTAGTATCGGGGGGTCCTACGAGCAGTACTTC	CASSIGGSYEQYF
TRBV6-6	TRBJ1-5	NA	NA	TGTGCCAGCAGTTACGCCGGACTCCCCAGTCAGCCCCAGCATTTT	CASSYAGLPSQPQHF
TRBV5-6	TRBJ2-3	NA	NA	TGTGCCAGCAGCTTGAGTCTTTCGAGCACAGATACGCAGTATTTT	CASSLSLSSTDTQYF
TRBV7-2	TRBJ1-5	NA	TRBD1	TGTGCCAGCAGCTTGTTCGACAGGGATTGGTATAGCAATCAGCCCCAGCATTTT	CASSLFDRDWYSNQPQHF
TRBV2	TRBJ1-5	NA	TRBD1	TGTGCCAGCAGTGGGGCCAGGGGGGGGATGAGCAATCAGCCCCAGCATTTT	CASSGARGGMSNQPQHF
TRBV11-2	TRBJ1-2	NA	NA	TGTGCCAGCAGCTTAGATCGCCCACAGGCCACTGGCTACACCTTC	CASSLDRPQATGYTF
TRBV9	TRBJ1-1	NA	NA	TGTGCCAGCAGTAATGGGTGGACTGAAGCTTTCTTT	CASSNGWTEAFF
TRBV5-1	TRBJ2-2	NA	TRBD2	TGCGCCCGCAGCGGGCTAGCGGGGGGGCCCGGGGAGCTGTTTTTT	CARSGLAGGPGELFF
TRBV30	TRBJ1-6	NA	NA	TGTGCCTGGAGTGGCCGCAATGATTCACCCCTCCACTTT	CAWSGRNDSPLHF
TRBV28	TRBJ2-2	NA	TRBD1	TGTGCCAGCAGTCGACTACAGGGGGCGCGGGGCACCGGGGAGCTGTTTTTT	CASSRLQGARGTGELFF
TRBV12-5	TRBJ1-5	NA	NA	TGTGCTAGTGCCACCGGACAGATCAATCAGCCCCAGCATTTT	CASATGQINQPQHF
TRBV29-1	TRBJ1-1	NA	TRBD1	TGCAGCGTTGGGACAGGGAGAGAAGCTTTCTTT	CSVGTGREAFF
TRBV7-9	TRBJ2-1	once	TRBD1	TGTGCCAGCAGCCAGTACGGGACAGGTGGCGGGATCAATGAGCAGTTCTTC	CASSQYGTGGGINEQFF
TRBV5-4	TRBJ2-6	few	NA	TGTGCCAGCAGCTTGCTCGGGGGCGGTGGGGCCAACGTCCTGACTTTC	CASSLLGGGGANVLTF
TRBV6-5	TRBJ2-7	NA	TRBD1	TGTGCCAGCAGGACCACAGGGGACAAAACCTACGAGCAGTACTTC	CASRTTGDKTYEQYF